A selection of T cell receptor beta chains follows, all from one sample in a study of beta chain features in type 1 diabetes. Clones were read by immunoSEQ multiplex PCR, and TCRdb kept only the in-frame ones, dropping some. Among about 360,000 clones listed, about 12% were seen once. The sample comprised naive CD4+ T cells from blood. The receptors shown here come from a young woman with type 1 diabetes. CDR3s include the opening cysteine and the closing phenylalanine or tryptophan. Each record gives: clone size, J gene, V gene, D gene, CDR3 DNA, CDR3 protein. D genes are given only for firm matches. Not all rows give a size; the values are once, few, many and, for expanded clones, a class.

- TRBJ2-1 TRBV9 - TGTGCCAGCAGCAGTATAGGCGGGCGTGGGCAGTTCTTC CASSSIGGRGQFF
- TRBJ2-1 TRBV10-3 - TGTGCCATCAGGGGACTCAATGAGCAGTTCTTC CAIRGLNEQFF
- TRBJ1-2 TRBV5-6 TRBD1 TGTGCCAGCAGCTCACTCCCGGACAGGCGGGGTGGCTACACCTTC CASSSLPDRRGGYTF
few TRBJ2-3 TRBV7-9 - TGTGCCAGCAGCTCAAGGGGGAGAACAGATACGCAGTATTTT CASSSRGRTDTQYF
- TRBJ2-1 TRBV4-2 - TGTGCCAGCAGCCAATCTCTCAGGGAAAATGAGCAGTTCTTC CASSQSLRENEQFF
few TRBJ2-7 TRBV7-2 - TGTGCCAGCAGCTTGACAGGCTACGAGCAGTACTTC CASSLTGYEQYF
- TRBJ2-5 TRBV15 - TGTGCCACCAGCAGAGACAGGGGCCAAGAGACCCAGTACTTC CATSRDRGQETQYF
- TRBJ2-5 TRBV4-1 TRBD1 TGCGCCAGCAGCCACGACAGGGGCTACCAAGAGACCCAGTACTTC CASSHDRGYQETQYF
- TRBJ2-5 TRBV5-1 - TGCGCCAGCAGCACGAACCAGGAGACCCAGTACTTC CASSTNQETQYF
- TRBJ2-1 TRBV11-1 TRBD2 TGTGCCAGCAGCTCCGGACTAGCGGGGGCCTACAATGAGCAGTTCTTC CASSSGLAGAYNEQFF
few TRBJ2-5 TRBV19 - TGTGCCAGTAGTGCGAGGACAGCGGGGGAGACCCAGTACTTC CASSARTAGETQYF
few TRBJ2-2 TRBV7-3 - TGTGCCAGCAGCTTCGATGACCAGGCCCCCGGGGAGCTGTTTTTT CASSFDDQAPGELFF
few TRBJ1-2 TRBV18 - TGTGCCAGCTCACCACCGGGGGCTTATGGCTACACCTTC CASSPPGAYGYTF
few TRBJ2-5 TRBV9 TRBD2 TGTGCCAGCAGCGCCTCCAGGGCAACGGGGGGTCAAGAGACCCAGTACTTC CASSASRATGGQETQYF
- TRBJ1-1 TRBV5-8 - TGTGCCAGCAGCCCGGTGAGGGACACTGAAGCTTTCTTT CASSPVRDTEAFF
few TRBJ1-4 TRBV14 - TGTGCCAGCAGCCAAATAGGGGCTGGGGAAAAACTGTTTTTT CASSQIGAGEKLFF
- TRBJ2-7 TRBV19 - TGTGCCAGTACTCCGGGACACCCCTCCTACGAGCAGTACTTC CASTPGHPSYEQYF
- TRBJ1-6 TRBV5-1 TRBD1 TGCGCCAGCAGCGCCGGACAGGAAGGCTCACCCCTCCACTTT CASSAGQEGSPLHF
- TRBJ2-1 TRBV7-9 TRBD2 TGTGCCAGCAGCGACACTAGCGGGGGGGCAATAACCTACAATGAGCAGTTCTTC CASSDTSGGAITYNEQFF
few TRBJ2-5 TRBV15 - TGTGCCACCAGCAGAGATCAGGGTCAAGAGACCCAGTACTTC CATSRDQGQETQYF
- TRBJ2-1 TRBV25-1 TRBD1 TGTGCCAGCAGTGCTCTCGGACAGGCCTCCTACAATGAGCAGTTCTTC CASSALGQASYNEQFF
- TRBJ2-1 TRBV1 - TGCACCAGCAGCCAACCGCGGGACAGGGGTCTAATCGATGAGCAGTTCTTC CTSSQPRDRGLIDEQFF
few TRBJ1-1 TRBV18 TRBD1 TGTGCCAGCTCTTGGACAGGATCGAACACTGAAGCTTTCTTT CASSWTGSNTEAFF
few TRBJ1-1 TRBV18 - TGTGCCAGCTCGCTATCCGGGACACCTGAAGCTTTCTTT CASSLSGTPEAFF
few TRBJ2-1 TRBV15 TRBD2 TGTGCCACCAGCAGGACGCGGGAGGGGGGCAATGAGCAGTTCTTC CATSRTREGGNEQFF
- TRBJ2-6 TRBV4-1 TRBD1 TGCGCCAGCAGCCCATTTCCTGGGACAGCCAGCTCTGGGGCCAACGTCCTGACTTTC CASSPFPGTASSGANVLTF
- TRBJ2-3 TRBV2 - TGTGCCAGCTCCGGACTGAGCACAGATACGCAGTATTTT CASSGLSTDTQYF
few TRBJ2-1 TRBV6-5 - TGTGCCTCCACCGCAGGGCGTTACAATGAGCAGTTCTTC CASTAGRYNEQFF
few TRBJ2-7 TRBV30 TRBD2 TGTGCCTGGAGTGCAGCGGGACTCTACGAGCAGTACTTC CAWSAAGLYEQYF
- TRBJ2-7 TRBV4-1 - TGCGCCAGCAGCCAAGGAGTGAGGGGACTTGGGGTCCACGAGCAGTACTTC CASSQGVRGLGVHEQYF
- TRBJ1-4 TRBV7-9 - TGTGCCAGCAGCGAAGGGGAGGCAAAACTGTTTTTT CASSEGEAKLFF
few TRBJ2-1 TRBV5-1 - TGCGCCAGCAGCTTGGCCAATGGGGCAGCCAATGAGCAGTTCTTC CASSLANGAANEQFF
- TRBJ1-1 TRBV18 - TGTGCCAGCTCACCATCGACCGGGGACACTGAAGCTTTCTTT CASSPSTGDTEAFF
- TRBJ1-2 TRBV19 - TGTGCCAGTAGTACCCTCTTGGGGCCCTATGGCTACACCTTC CASSTLLGPYGYTF
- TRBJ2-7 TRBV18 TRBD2 TGTGCCAGCTCACCCCGGGTTAGCGGGGTGATTGAGCAGTACTTC CASSPRVSGVIEQYF